Listed below are T cell receptor beta chains from one sample, sequenced in a study of a mutant IDH1 vaccine in newly diagnosed glioma. These TCRs' antigens remain unknown. Sequenced by immunoSEQ multiplex PCR; TCRdb stores in-frame clones only, minus some. The sample carries over 80,000 clones, over 75% recorded once. The source was PBMCs, collected from a glioma patient whose treatment included an IDH1 peptide vaccine. The origin of the receptors is a man aged 35 to 55 with glioma. CDR3s include the opening cysteine and the closing phenylalanine or tryptophan. D genes are given only for firm matches. A row's size may be missing; if present it is once, few, many or a size class.

CDR3	DNA	D	size	V	J
CASNRQGGHEQYF	TGTGCCAGTAACCGACAGGGGGGCCACGAGCAGTACTTC	TRBD1	NA	TRBV19	TRBJ2-7
CASSSDGYEQYF	TGTGCCAGCAGCTCGGATGGCTACGAGCAGTACTTC	NA	NA	TRBV11-2	TRBJ2-7
CASSEPGRPYEQYF	TGCGCCAGCAGTGAGCCGGGACGTCCCTACGAGCAGTACTTC	NA	once	TRBV10-1	TRBJ2-7
CASSQDRGSSTDTQYF	TGCGCCAGCAGCCAAGATCGGGGCAGTAGCACAGATACGCAGTATTTT	NA	NA	TRBV4-3	TRBJ2-3
CASRNNPATNEKLFF	TGTGCCAGTAGAAATAATCCTGCAACTAATGAAAAACTGTTTTTT	NA	NA	TRBV19	TRBJ1-4
CASSASPDSTDTQYF	TGTGCCAGCAGTGCCAGTCCTGACTCCACAGATACGCAGTATTTT	NA	few	TRBV6-4	TRBJ2-3
CAWSAGATEAFF	TGTGCCTGGAGTGCAGGGGCTACTGAAGCTTTCTTT	NA	few	TRBV30	TRBJ1-1
CASSFGGTRTEAFF	TGTGCCAGCAGCTTCGGGGGGACGCGGACTGAAGCTTTCTTT	NA	NA	TRBV7-2	TRBJ1-1
CASSLGAGGPIQYF	TGTGCCAGCAGCTTAGGGGCGGGAGGGCCAATCCAGTACTTC	TRBD2	once	TRBV28	TRBJ2-5
CAWSVAHTQYF	TGTGCCTGGAGTGTAGCCCATACGCAGTATTTT	NA	NA	TRBV30	TRBJ2-3
CASRWSLAWDEQFF	TGTGCCAGCAGATGGAGCCTTGCGTGGGATGAGCAGTTCTTC	NA	NA	TRBV28	TRBJ2-1
CASNYRTGSEAFF	TGTGCCAGCAACTACCGGACAGGCTCTGAAGCTTTCTTT	TRBD1	once	TRBV11-1	TRBJ1-1
CASSPTGAETQYF	TGTGCCAGCAGCCCCACAGGCGCAGAGACCCAGTACTTC	NA	NA	TRBV6-5	TRBJ2-5
CASSISGQGITGELFF	TGTGCCAGTAGTATCTCAGGCCAGGGGATCACCGGGGAGCTGTTTTTT	NA	NA	TRBV19	TRBJ2-2
CASVEGRQLTDTQYF	TGTGCCAGCGTTGAGGGTCGGCAGCTCACAGATACGCAGTATTTT	NA	few	TRBV18	TRBJ2-3
CASSLDGGFQPQHF	TGTGCCAGCAGCTTAGATGGGGGGTTTCAGCCCCAGCATTTT	NA	NA	TRBV11-2	TRBJ1-5
CASSVAERAEEKLFF	TGTGCCAGCAGCGTAGCGGAAAGGGCTGAAGAAAAACTGTTTTTT	NA	NA	TRBV9	TRBJ1-4